Listed below are T cell receptor beta chains from one sample, sequenced in a study of control samples from healthy donors and cancer patients. TCRdb's table, derived via immunoSEQ multiplex PCR, lists solely in-frame clones and lacks some. This sample has about 19,000 clones, with around four fifths found just once. The specimen sequenced was PBMCs. The source of these receptors is a woman in her 70s with lung cancer. The CDR3 runs from the conserved cysteine through the conserved F or W. A D gene is named only where the DNA matches it firmly. Size tells how often a clone was seen (once, few, many) or the class of an expanded clone, and some rows leave it out.

abundance | d_gene | j_gene | v_gene | CDR3nt | CDR3aa
. | TRBD2 | TRBJ2-1 | TRBV6-1 | TGTGCCAGCATCTCCGGGACTAGCGGGAGAAATGAGCAGTTCTTC | CASISGTSGRNEQFF
once | . | TRBJ2-1 | TRBV28 | TGTGCCAGCAGTCAGTCGGCGGCAGGGGGGTATGAGCAGTTCTTC | CASSQSAAGGYEQFF
. | . | TRBJ2-5 | TRBV6-2/TRBV6-3 | TGTGCCAGCAGTTACGTCCCCGAGACCCAGTACTTC | CASSYVPETQYF
. | . | TRBJ2-1 | TRBV28 | TGTGCCACCACAGGGAATGAGCAGTTCTTC | CATTGNEQFF
. | TRBD1 | TRBJ2-5 | TRBV5-1 | TGCGCCAGCAGCTTACAGGGGGCTGGAGAGACCCAGTACTTC | CASSLQGAGETQYF
. | . | TRBJ2-2 | TRBV5-1 | TGCGCCAGCAGCTTAATTTACGGGGAGCTGTTTTTT | CASSLIYGELFF
. | . | TRBJ1-5 | TRBV27 | TGTGCCAGCAGTTCCATAGGGGAGCGCAATCAGCCCCAGCATTTT | CASSSIGERNQPQHF
. | TRBD1 | TRBJ2-6 | TRBV4-3 | TGCGCCAGCAGCCAAGTCGGGACAGGGGGCGAGAGGGCCAACGTCCTGACTTTC | CASSQVGTGGERANVLTF
. | . | TRBJ2-4 | TRBV3-1/TRBV3-2 | TGTGCCAGCAGCCAAGATGGGATGCTGGGGGAAAACATTCAGTACTTC | CASSQDGMLGENIQYF
. | . | TRBJ2-1 | TRBV19 | TGTGCCAGTAGTATCCCCTCCACTGTTGAGCAGTTCTTC | CASSIPSTVEQFF
. | . | TRBJ2-1 | TRBV19 | TGTGCCAGTAGTTCCGCGCGGGGACGTGAGCAGTTCTTC | CASSSARGREQFF
. | . | TRBJ2-7 | TRBV6-1 | TGTGCCAGCAGTGAATACGGCGGACCCTACGAGCAGTACTTC | CASSEYGGPYEQYF
. | . | TRBJ1-2 | TRBV19 | TGTGCCAGCCAAGACGTAACTGACCTTCAAAACTATGGCTACACCTTC | CASQDVTDLQNYGYTF
once | TRBD1 | TRBJ2-1 | TRBV9 | TGTGCCAGCAGCGGCCGGGACAGGGGCTCTGAGCAGTTCTTC | CASSGRDRGSEQFF
. | . | TRBJ1-1 | TRBV7-9 | TGTGCCAGCAGCTTAGCATGGGCGAACACTGAAGCTTTCTTT | CASSLAWANTEAFF
. | . | TRBJ2-1 | TRBV15 | TGTGCCACCAGCAGATCACGACTACCAATGATGTCTGAGCAGTTCTTC | CATSRSRLPMMSEQFF
. | . | TRBJ2-7 | TRBV15 | TGTGCCACCAGCAGAGATACACAGGGATCCTACGAGCAGTACTTC | CATSRDTQGSYEQYF
. | . | TRBJ2-6 | TRBV7-8 | TGTGCCAGCAGCTTAGCGCAGGGCGGCTCTGGGGCCAACGTCCTGACTTTC | CASSLAQGGSGANVLTF
. | TRBD2 | TRBJ2-3 | TRBV6-2/TRBV6-3 | TGTGCCAGCAGTTTGGGGACTAGGGGCACAGATACGCAGTATTTT | CASSLGTRGTDTQYF
. | . | TRBJ2-1 | TRBV9 | TGTGCCAGCAGCGCGGGAGTGGTTGGTGAGCAGTTCTTC | CASSAGVVGEQFF
few | TRBD1 | TRBJ1-3 | TRBV6-1 | TGTGCCAGCAGTGGCCGGACAGGGGCCTACTCTGGAAACACCATATATTTT | CASSGRTGAYSGNTIYF
. | TRBD1 | TRBJ2-2 | TRBV18 | TGTGCCAGCTCACCAACAGGGGATTCCACCGGGGAGCTGTTTTTT | CASSPTGDSTGELFF
. | . | TRBJ2-7 | TRBV19 | TGTGCCAGTAAGGGCAGGGGAGCCTACGAGCAGTACTTC | CASKGRGAYEQYF
medium-sized | . | TRBJ2-7 | TRBV13 | TGTGCCAGCAGCCTTATGGGGGAGTACGAGCAGTACTTC | CASSLMGEYEQYF
once | . | TRBJ2-3 | TRBV28 | TGTGCCAGCAGTTCAGGGAGTAGAACAGATACGCAGTATTTT | CASSSGSRTDTQYF
. | . | TRBJ1-3 | TRBV6-5 | TGTGCCAGCATGGGGGGGACTGAGTCTGGAAACACCATATATTTT | CASMGGTESGNTIYF